This TCR beta chain derives from a study of T cells after somatic rescue of genetic block. Per the germline V gene, CDR1 is SEHNR and CDR2 is FQNEAQ (reference sequence). CDR3 length: 17 amino acids. J lost 0 bases, V lost 5 bases, and 5 bases had no gene match. The repertoire was sequenced with immunoSEQ multiplex PCR; TCRdb's copy has only in-frame clones and lacks some. The sample includes about 15,000 clones, about two thirds of them seen just once. Sequencing input: peripheral blood mononuclear cells (PBMCs). The sequence derives from a boy younger than 18. The V and J genes are TRBV7-9 and TRBJ2-2, with 11 positions matching TRBD1. CDR3 nucleotides: TGTGCCAGCAGCCGGACAGGGGGCTTATCGAACACCGGGGAGCTGTTTTTT. The encoded protein is CASSRTGGLSNTGELFF.